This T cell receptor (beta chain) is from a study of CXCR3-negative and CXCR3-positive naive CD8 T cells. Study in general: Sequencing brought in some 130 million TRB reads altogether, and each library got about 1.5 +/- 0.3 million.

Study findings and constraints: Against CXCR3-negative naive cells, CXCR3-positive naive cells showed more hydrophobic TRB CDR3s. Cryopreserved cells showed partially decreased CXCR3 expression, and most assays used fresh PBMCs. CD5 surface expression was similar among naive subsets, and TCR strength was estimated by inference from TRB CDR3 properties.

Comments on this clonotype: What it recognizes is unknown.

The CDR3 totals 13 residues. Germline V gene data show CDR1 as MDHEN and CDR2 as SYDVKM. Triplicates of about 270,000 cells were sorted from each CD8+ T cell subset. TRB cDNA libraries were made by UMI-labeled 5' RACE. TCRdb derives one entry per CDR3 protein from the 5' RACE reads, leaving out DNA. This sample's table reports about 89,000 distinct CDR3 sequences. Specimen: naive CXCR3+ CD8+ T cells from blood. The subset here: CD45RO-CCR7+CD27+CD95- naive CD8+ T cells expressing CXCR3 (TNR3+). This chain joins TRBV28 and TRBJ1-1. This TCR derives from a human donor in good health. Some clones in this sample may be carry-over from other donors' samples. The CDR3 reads CASTLGVSTEAFF. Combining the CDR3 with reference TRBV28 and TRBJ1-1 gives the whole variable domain DVKVTQSSRYLVKRTGEKVFLECVQDMDHENMFWYRQDPGLGLRLIYFSYDVKMKEKGDIPEGYSVSREKKERFSLILESASTNQTSMYLCASTLGVSTEAFFGQGTRLTVV.